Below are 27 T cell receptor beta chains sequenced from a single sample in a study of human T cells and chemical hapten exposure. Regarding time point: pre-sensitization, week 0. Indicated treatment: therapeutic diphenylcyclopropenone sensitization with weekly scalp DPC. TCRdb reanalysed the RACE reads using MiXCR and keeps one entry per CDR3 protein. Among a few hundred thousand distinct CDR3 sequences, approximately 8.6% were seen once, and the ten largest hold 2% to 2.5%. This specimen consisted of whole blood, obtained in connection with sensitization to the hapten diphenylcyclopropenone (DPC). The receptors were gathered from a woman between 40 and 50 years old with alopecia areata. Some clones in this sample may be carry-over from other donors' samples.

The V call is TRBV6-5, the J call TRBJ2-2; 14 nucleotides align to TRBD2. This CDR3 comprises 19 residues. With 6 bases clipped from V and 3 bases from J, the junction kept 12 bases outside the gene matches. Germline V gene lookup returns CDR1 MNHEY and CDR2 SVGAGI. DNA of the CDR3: TGTGCCAGCAGGAGATCTGGACTAGCGGGAGGAAAAGACACCGGGGAGCTGTTTTTT. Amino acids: CASRRSGLAGGKDTGELFF.

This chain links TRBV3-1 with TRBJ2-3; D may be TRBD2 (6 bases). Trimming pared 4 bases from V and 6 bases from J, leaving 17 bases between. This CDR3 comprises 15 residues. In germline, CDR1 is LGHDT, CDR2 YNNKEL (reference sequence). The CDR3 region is CASSPRDSSWDTQYF. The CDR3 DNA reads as TGTGCCAGCAGCCCTAGGGACTCCTCGTGGGATACGCAGTATTTT.

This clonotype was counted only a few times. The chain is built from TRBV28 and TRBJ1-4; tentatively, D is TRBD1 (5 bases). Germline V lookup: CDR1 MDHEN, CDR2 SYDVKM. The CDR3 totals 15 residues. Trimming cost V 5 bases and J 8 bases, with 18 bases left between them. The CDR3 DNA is TGTGCCAGCAGTACCATCCAGGGTAGGGACGAAAAACTGTTTTTT. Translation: CASSTIQGRDEKLFF.

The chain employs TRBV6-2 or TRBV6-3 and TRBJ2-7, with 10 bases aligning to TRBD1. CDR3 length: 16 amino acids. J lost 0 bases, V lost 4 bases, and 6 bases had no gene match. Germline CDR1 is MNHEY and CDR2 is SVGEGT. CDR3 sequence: CASSSPGQGSSYEQYF. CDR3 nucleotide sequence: TGTGCCAGCAGTTCCCCGGGACAGGGGAGCTCCTACGAGCAGTACTTC.

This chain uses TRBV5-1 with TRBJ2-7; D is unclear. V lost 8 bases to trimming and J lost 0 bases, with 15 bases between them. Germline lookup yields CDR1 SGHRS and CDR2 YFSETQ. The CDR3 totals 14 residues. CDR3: CASTRDAPSYEQYF. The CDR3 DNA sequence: TGCGCCAGTACCCGCGACGCACCCTCCTACGAGCAGTACTTC.

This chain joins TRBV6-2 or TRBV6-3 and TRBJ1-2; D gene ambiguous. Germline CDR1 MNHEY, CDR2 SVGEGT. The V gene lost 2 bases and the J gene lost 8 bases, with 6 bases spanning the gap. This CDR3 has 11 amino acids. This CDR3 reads CASSYQRGYTF. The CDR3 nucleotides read TGTGCCAGCAGTTACCAGCGGGGCTACACCTTC.

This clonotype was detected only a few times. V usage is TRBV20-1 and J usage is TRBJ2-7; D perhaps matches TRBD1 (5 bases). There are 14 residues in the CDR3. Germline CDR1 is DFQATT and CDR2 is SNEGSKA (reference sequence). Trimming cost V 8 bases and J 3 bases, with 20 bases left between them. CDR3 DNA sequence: TGCAGTCCTGCCCCGCCCCCAGGGCGCTACGAGCAGTACTTC. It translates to CSPAPPPGRYEQYF.

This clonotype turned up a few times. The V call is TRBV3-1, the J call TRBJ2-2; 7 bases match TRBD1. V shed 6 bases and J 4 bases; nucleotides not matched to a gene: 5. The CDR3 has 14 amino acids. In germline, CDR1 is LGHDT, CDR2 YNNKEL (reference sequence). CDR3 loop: CASRTAGGTGELFF. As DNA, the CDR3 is TGTGCCAGCAGAACTGCAGGGGGCACCGGGGAGCTGTTTTTT. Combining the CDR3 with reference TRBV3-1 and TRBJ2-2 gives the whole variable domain DTAVSQTPKYLVTQMGNDKSIKCEQNLGHDTMYWYKQDSKKFLKIMFSYNNKELIINETVPNRFSPKSPDKAHLNLHINSLELGDSAVYFCASRTAGGTGELFFGEGSRLTVL.

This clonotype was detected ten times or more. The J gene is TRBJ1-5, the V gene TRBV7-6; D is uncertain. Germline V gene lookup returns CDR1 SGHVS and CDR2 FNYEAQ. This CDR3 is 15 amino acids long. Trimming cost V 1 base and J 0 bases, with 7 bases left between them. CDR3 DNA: TGTGCCAGCAGCTTAGGCCCTTATAGCAATCAGCCCCAGCATTTT. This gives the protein CASSLGPYSNQPQHF. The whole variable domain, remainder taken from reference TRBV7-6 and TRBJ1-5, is GAGVSQSPRYKVTKRGQDVALRCDPISGHVSLYWYRQALGQGPEFLTYFNYEAQQDKSGLPNDRFSAERPEGSISTLTIQRTEQRDSAMYRCASSLGPYSNQPQHFGDGTRLSIL.

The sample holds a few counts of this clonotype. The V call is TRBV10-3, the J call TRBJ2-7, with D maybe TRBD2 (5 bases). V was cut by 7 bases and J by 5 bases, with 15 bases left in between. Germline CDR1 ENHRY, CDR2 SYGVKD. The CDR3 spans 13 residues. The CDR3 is CAITPVAGHEQYF. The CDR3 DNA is TGTGCCATCACCCCCGTCGCGGGCCACGAGCAGTACTTC.

The CDR3 loop is CASSVQGASEKLFF. The CDR3 bases are TGCGCCAGCAGCGTACAGGGGGCGAGCGAAAAACTGTTTTTT. J is TRBJ1-4 and V is TRBV5-1; TRBD1 aligns across 9 bases. The germline V gene encodes CDR1 SGHRS and CDR2 YFSETQ. V gave up 4 bases and J gave up 8 bases; unmatched junction bases: 6. CDR3 length equals 14 residues.

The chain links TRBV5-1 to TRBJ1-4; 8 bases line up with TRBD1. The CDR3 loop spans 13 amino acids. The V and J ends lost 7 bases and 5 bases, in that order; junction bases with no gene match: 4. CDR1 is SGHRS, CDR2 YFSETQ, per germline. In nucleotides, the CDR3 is TGCGCCAGCCGACAGGGGCGAAATGAAAAACTGTTTTTT. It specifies CASRQGRNEKLFF.

The CDR3 spells CSARDGGNGYTF. CDR3 nucleotide sequence: TGCAGTGCTAGAGATGGGGGGAATGGCTACACCTTC. The chain links TRBV20-1 to TRBJ1-2, with D possibly being TRBD1 (5 bases). The germline gives CDR1 DFQATT, CDR2 SNEGSKA (reference sequence). Trimming took off 0 bases at V and 6 bases at J, with 8 bases between the two ends. CDR3 length: 12 residues.

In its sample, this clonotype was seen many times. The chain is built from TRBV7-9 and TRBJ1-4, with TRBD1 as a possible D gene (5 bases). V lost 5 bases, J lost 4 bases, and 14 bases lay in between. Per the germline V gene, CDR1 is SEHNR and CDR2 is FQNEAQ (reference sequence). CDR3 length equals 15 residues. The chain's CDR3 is CASSLRDGYNEKLFF. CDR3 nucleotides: TGTGCCAGCAGCCTCCGGGACGGCTATAATGAAAAACTGTTTTTT.

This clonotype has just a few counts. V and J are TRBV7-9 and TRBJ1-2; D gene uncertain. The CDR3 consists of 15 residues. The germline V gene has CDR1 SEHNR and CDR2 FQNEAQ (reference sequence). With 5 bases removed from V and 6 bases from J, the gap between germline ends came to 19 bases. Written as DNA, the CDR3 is TGTGCCAGCAGCCCACAAGTGCCCAGCGAGGATGGCTACACCTTC. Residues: CASSPQVPSEDGYTF.

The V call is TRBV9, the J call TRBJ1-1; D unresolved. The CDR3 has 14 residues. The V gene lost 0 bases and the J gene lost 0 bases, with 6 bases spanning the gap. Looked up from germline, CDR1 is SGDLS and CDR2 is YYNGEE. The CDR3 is CASSVEQLNTEAFF. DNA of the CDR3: TGTGCCAGCAGCGTAGAGCAGTTGAACACTGAAGCTTTCTTT.

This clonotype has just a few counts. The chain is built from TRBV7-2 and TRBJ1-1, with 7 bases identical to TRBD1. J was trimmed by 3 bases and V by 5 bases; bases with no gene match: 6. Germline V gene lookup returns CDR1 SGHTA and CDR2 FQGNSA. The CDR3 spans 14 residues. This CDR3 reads CASSPRDRDTEAFF. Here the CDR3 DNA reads TGTGCCAGCAGCCCCCGCGACAGGGACACTGAAGCTTTCTTT.

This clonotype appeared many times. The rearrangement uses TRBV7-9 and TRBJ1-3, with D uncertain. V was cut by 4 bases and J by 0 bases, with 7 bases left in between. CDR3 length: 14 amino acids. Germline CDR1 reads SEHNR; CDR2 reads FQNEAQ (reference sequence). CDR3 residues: CASSSWDSGNTIYF. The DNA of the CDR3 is TGTGCCAGCAGCTCCTGGGACTCTGGAAACACCATATATTTT.

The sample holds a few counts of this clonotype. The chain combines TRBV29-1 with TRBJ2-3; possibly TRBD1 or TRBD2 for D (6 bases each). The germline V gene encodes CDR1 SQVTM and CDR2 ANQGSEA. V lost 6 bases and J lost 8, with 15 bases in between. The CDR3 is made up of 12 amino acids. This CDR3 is CSVGGLGGTQYF. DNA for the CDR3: TGCAGCGTCGGGGGATTAGGGGGTACGCAGTATTTT.

Here the CDR3 reads CASGMGQGGHEQYF. CDR3 DNA: TGTGCCTCAGGAATGGGACAGGGGGGCCACGAGCAGTACTTC. The chain couples TRBV28 to TRBJ2-7; the match to TRBD1 covers 11 bases. This CDR3 has 14 amino acids. Germline V lookup: CDR1 MDHEN, CDR2 SYDVKM. Trimming took 11 bases from V and 5 from J; bases not matched to a gene: 11.

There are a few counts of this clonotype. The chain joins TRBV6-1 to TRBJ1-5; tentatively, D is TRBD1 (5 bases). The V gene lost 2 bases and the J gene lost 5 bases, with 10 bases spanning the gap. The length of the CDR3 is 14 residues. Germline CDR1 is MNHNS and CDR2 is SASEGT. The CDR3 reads CASSEFRVDQPQHF. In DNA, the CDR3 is TGTGCCAGCAGTGAATTCAGGGTTGATCAGCCCCAGCATTTT.

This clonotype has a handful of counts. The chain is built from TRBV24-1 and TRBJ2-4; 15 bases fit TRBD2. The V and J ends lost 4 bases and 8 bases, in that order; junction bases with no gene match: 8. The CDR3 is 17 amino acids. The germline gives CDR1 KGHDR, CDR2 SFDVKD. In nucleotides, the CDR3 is TGTGCCACCAGTGACCCCGGACTAGCGGGAGGGCGGGACATTCAGTACTTC. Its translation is CATSDPGLAGGRDIQYF.

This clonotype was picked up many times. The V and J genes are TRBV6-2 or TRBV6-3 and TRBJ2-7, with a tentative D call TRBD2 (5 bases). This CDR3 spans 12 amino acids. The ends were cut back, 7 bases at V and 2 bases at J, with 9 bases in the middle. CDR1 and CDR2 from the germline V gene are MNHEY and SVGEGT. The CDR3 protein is CASNEGAYEQYF. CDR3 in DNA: TGTGCCAGCAACGAGGGCGCCTACGAGCAGTACTTC.

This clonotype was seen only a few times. The CDR3 spells CASSYVGGTRNIQYF. The DNA of the CDR3 is TGTGCCAGCAGTTATGTAGGAGGGACCCGAAACATTCAGTACTTC. The chain employs TRBV6-2 or TRBV6-3 and TRBJ2-4; maybe TRBD2 (6 bases). Trimming shortened V by 3 bases and J by 6 bases, and 15 bases separated the two germline ends. Germline CDR1 and CDR2: MNHEY and SVGEGT. This CDR3 contains 15 residues.

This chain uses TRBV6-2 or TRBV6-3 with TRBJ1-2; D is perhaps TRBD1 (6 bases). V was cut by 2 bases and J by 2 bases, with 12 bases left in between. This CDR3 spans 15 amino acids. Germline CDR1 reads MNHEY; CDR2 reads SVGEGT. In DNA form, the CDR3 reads TGTGCCAGCAGTTACCCCACCACAGGGAACTATGGCTACACCTTC. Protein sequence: CASSYPTTGNYGYTF.

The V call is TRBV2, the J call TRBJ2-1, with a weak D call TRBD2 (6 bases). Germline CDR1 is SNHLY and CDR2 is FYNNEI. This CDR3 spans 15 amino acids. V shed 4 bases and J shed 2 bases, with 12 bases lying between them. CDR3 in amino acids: CASSAPSVTYNEQFF. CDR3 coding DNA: TGTGCCAGCAGTGCTCCTAGCGTAACCTACAATGAGCAGTTCTTC.

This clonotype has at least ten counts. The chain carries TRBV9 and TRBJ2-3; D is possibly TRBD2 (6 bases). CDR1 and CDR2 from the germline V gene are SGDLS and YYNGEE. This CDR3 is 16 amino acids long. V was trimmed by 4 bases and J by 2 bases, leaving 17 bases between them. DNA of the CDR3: TGTGCCAGCAGCCTTGGCGGGACCTTAATCACAGATACGCAGTATTTT. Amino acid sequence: CASSLGGTLITDTQYF. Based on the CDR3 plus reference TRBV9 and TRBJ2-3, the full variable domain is DSGVTQTPKHLITATGQRVTLRCSPRSGDLSVYWYQQSLDQGLQFLIQYYNGEERAKGNILERFSAQQFPDLHSELNLSSLELGDSALYFCASSLGGTLITDTQYFGPGTRLTVL.